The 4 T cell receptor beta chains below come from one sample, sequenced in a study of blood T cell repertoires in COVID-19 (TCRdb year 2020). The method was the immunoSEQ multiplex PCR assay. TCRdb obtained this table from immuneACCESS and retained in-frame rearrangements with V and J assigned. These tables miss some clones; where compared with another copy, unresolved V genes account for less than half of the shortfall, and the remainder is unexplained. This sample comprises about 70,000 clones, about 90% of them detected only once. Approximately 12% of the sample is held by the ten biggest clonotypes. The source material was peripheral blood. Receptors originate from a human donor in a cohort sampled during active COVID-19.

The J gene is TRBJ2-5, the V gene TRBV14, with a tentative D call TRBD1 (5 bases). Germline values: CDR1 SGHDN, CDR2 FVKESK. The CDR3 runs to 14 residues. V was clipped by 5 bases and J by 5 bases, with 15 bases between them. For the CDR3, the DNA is TGTGCCAGCAGCGGATCAGGGTTTTGGGAGACCCAGTACTTC. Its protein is CASSGSGFWETQYF.

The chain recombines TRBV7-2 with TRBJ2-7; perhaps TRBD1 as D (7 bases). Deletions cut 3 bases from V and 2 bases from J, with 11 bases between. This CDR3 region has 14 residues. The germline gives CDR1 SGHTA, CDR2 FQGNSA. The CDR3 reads CASSFQGGAYEQYF. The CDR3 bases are TGTGCCAGCAGCTTCCAGGGGGGAGCCTACGAGCAGTACTTC.

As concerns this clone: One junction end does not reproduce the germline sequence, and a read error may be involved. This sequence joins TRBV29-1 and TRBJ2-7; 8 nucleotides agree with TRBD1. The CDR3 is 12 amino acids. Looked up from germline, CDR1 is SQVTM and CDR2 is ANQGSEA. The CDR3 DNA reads TGCAGCGTCAGAGGGACAGGTAATGAAGAAGGCTTC. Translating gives CSVRGTGNEEGF.

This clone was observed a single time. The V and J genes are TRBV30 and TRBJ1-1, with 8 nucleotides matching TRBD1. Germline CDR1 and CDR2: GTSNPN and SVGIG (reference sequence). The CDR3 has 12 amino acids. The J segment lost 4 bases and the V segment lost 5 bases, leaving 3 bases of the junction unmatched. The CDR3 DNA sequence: TGTGCCTGGGACGACAGGGGCACTGAAGCTTTCTTT. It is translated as CAWDDRGTEAFF. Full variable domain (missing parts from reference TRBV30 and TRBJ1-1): SQTIHQWPATLVQPVGSPLSLECTVEGTSNPNLYWYRQAAGRGLQLLFYSVGIGQISSEVPQNLSASRPQDRQFILSSKKLLLSDSGFYLCAWDDRGTEAFFGQGTRLTVV.